This T cell receptor (beta chain) was identified in a study of T cell repertoires in cytomegalovirus infection. Study-level background: Public TCR beta signature analysis indicated the presence of both CMV infection and matching HLA type. Study results and limitations: Dominating the ex vivo response were TCR beta clonotypes that were CMV-specific and HLA-C-restricted. Cumulative public TCR beta family frequency identified CMV carriers with the relevant HLA.

In its sample, this clonotype was seen many times. Its antigen remains unidentified. MiXCR, applied by TCRdb to the reads, yields one record per CDR3 protein. The sample holds around 530,000 distinct CDR3 sequences; 15% to 20% are singletons and the top ten take 20% to 30%. The CDR3 extends over 18 amino acids. Germline trimming cut 3 bases from V and 7 bases from J; bases unmatched to any gene: 11. Germline CDR1 and CDR2: ENHRY and SYGVKD. The sequencing input was CD8+ T cells from PBMCs. The receptor was isolated from a human donor in good health (CMV status not recorded). Some clones in this sample may be carry-over from other donors' samples. This chain connects TRBV10-3 to TRBJ2-1; 14 bases line up with TRBD2. The CDR3 reads CAISEPRTSGRRGNEQFF. The DNA of the CDR3 is TGTGCCATCAGTGAACCCCGGACTAGCGGGAGGCGGGGGAATGAGCAGTTCTTC.